This entry describes one T cell receptor beta chain. This record belongs to a study of control samples from healthy donors and cancer patients. The CDR3 runs 14 residues. With 2 bases removed from V and 8 bases from J, the gap between germline ends came to 15 bases. The germline gives CDR1 MNHEY, CDR2 SVGEGT. The repertoire was sequenced with immunoSEQ multiplex PCR; TCRdb's copy has only in-frame clones and lacks some. The data show about 97,000 clones, with 85% to 90% seen just once and under 10% held by the top ten. Sequenced input: blood. V usage is TRBV6-2 or TRBV6-3 and J usage is TRBJ1-1; D remains unclear. This TCR came from a man aged 30-40 years in good health. CDR3 in DNA: TGTGCCAGCAGTTACAGTTTCGGAGCTTTAGAAGCTTTCTTT. Amino acids: CASSYSFGALEAFF.